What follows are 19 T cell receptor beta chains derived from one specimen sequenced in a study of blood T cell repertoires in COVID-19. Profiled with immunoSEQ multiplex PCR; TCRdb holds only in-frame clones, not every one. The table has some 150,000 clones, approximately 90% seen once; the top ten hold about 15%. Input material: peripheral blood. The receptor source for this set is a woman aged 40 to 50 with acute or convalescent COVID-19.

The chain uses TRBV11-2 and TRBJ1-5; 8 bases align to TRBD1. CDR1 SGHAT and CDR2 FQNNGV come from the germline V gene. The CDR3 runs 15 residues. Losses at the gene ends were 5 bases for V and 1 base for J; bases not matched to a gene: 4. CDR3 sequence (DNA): TGTGCCAGCAGCCAAGGACAGGGAAGCAATCAGCCCCAGCATTTT. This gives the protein CASSQGQGSNQPQHF.

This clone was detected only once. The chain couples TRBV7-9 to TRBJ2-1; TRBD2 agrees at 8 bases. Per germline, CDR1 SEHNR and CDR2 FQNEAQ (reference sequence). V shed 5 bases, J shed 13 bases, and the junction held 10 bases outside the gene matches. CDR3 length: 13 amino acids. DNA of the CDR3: TGTGCCAGCAGCCCTATCGCGGCGGGAGGCCAGTTCTTC. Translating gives CASSPIAAGGQFF. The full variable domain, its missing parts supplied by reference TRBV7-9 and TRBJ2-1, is DTGVSQNPRHKITKRGQNVTFRCDPISEHNRLYWYRQTLGQGPEFLTYFQNEAQLEKSRLLSDRFSAERPKGSFSTLEIQRTEQGDSAMYLCASSPIAAGGQFFGPGTRLTVL.

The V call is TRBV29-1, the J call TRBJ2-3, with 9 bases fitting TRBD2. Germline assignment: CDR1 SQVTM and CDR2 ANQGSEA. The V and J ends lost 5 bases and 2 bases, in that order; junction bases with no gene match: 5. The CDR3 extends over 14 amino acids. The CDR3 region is CSVKVAGVTDTQYF. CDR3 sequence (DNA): TGCAGCGTTAAAGTAGCGGGGGTCACAGATACGCAGTATTTT.

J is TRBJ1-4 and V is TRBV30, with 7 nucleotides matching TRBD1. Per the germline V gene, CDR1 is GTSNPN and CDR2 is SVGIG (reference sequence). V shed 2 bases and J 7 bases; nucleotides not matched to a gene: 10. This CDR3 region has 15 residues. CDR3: CAWSSDRVRGEKLFF. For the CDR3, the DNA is TGTGCCTGGAGTAGCGACAGGGTTCGTGGTGAAAAACTGTTTTTT.

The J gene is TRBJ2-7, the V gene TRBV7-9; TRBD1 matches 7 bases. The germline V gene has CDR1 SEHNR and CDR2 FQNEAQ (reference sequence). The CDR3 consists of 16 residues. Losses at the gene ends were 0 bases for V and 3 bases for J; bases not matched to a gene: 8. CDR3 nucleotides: TGTGCCAGCAGCTTAGCGCTTGGGACAGTTCTCTACGAGCAGTACTTC. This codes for CASSLALGTVLYEQYF.

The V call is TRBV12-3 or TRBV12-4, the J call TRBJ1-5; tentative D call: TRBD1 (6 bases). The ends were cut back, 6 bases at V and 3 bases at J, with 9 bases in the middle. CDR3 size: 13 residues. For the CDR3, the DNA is TGTGCCAGCAGCGGGACAACCAATCAGCCCCAGCATTTT. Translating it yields CASSGTTNQPQHF.

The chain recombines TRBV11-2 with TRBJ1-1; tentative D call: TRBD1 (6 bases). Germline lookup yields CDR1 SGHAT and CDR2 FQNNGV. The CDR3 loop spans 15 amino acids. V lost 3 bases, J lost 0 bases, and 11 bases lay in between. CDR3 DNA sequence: TGTGCCAGCAGCTTTAGACAGGCTATGAACACTGAAGCTTTCTTT. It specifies CASSFRQAMNTEAFF.

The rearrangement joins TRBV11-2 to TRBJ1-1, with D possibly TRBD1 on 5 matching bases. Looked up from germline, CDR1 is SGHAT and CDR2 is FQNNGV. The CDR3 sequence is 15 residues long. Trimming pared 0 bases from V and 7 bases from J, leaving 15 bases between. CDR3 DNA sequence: TGTGCCAGCAGCTTAGACAGGGCAGTCCAACTTGAAGCTTTCTTT. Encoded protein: CASSLDRAVQLEAFF.

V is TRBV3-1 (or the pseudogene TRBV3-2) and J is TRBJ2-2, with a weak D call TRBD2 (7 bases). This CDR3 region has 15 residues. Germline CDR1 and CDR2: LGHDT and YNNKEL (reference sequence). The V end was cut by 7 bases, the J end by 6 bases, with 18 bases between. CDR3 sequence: CASTSRGALSGELFF. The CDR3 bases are TGTGCCAGCACCAGTCGGGGGGCGTTATCCGGGGAGCTGTTTTTT.

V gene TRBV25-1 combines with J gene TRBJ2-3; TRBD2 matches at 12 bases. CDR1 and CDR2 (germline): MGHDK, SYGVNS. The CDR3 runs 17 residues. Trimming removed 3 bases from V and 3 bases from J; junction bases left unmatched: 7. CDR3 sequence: CASSDPPSGRGTDTQYF. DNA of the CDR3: TGTGCCAGCAGTGATCCGCCTAGCGGGAGGGGTACAGATACGCAGTATTTT.

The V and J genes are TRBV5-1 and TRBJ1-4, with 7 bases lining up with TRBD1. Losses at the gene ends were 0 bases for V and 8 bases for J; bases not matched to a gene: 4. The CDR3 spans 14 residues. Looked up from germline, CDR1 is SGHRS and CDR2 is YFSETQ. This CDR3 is CASSLGQGGEKLFF. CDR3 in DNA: TGCGCCAGCAGCTTGGGACAGGGCGGGGAAAAACTGTTTTTT.

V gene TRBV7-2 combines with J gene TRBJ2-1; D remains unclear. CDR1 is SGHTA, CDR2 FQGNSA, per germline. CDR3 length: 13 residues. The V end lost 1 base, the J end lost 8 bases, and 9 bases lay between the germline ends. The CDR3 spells CASSLDSPYEQFF. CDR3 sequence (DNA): TGTGCCAGCAGCTTAGATTCCCCATATGAGCAGTTCTTC.

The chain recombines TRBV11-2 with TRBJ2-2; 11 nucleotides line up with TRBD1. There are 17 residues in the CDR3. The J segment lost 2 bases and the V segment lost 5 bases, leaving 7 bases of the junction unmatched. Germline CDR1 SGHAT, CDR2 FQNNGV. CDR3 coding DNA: TGTGCCAGCAGCATAAGGACAGGGGGCCGAAACACCGGGGAGCTGTTTTTT. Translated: CASSIRTGGRNTGELFF.

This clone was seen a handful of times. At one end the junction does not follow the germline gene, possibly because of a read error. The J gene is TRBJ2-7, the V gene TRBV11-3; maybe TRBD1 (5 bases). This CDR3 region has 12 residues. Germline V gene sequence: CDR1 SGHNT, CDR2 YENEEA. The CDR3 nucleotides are TGTGCCAGCAGCAAAGGGGCGGCCGAGAAGTACTTC. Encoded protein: CASSKGAAEKYF. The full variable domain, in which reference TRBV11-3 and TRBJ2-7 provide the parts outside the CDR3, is EAGVVQSPRYKIIEKKQPVAFWCNPISGHNTLYWYLQNLGQGPELLIRYENEEAVDDSQLPKDRFSAERLKGVDSTLKIQPAELGDSAVYLCASSKGAAEKYFGPGTRLTVT.

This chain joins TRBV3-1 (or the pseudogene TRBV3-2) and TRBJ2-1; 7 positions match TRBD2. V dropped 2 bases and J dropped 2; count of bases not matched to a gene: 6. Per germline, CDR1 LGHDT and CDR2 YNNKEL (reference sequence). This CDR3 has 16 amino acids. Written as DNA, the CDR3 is TGTGCCAGCAGCCAAATCAGGGAGGGACCCTACAATGAGCAGTTCTTC. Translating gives CASSQIREGPYNEQFF.

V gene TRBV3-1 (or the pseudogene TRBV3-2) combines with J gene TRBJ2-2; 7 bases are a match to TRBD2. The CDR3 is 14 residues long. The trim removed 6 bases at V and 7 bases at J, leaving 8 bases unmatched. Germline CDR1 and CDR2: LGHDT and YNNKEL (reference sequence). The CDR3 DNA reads TGTGCCAGCAGGTGGGAGGGCGGCGGCGGGGAGCTGTTTTTT. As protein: CASRWEGGGGELFF.

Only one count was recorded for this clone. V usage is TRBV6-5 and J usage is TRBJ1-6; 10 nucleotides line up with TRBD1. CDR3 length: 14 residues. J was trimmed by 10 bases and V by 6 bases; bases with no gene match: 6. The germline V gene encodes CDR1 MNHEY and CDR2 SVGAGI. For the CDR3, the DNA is TGTGCCAGCAGCCGGGACAGGGGACAATCACCCCTCCACTTT. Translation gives CASSRDRGQSPLHF.

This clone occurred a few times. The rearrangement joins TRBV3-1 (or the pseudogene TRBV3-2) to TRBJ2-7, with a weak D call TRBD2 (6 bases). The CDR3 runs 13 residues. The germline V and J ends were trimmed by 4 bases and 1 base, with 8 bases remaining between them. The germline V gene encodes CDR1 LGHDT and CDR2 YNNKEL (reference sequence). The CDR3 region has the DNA TGTGCCAGCAGCCGGAGGGGATCCTACGAGCAGTACTTC. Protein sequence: CASSRRGSYEQYF.

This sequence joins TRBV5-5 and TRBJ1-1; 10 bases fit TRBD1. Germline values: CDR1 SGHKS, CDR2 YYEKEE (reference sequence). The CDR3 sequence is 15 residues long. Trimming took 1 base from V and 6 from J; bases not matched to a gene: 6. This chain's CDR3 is CASSLSDRGYAEAFF. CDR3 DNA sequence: TGTGCCAGCAGCTTGTCGGACAGGGGGTACGCTGAAGCTTTCTTT.